The T cell receptor (beta chain) under discussion was sequenced for a study of T cells after yellow fever vaccination. Findings of the study overall: The secondary response peaked faster, at day 5 versus 15, but was weaker. A large majority of primary-vaccination clones showed up again after the booster (approximately 96% CD4, around 90% CD8).

V dropped 6 bases and J dropped 8 bases, with 17 bases sitting between them. The CDR3 sequence is 14 residues long. Per germline, CDR1 MDHEN and CDR2 SYDVKM. TCRdb recomputed calls from the 5' RACE reads with MiXCR, one row per CDR3 protein. The sample shows some 320,000 distinct CDR3 sequences, over 4% of them seen only once. As to this clonotype: Its specificity is unknown.

Sequenced here: PBMCs, sampled 5 days after the yellow fever booster vaccination. This sequence joins TRBV28 and TRBJ2-1; D perhaps matches TRBD2 (7 bases). The source of this sequence is a man younger than 35 who received the YFV17D yellow fever vaccine. The CDR3 DNA is TGTGCCAGCAGACATGGGGGGGCGGGATATGAGCAGTTCTTC. It yields the protein CASRHGGAGYEQFF.